This T cell receptor (beta chain) was obtained from a study of identifying expanded T cells in peripheral blood. Collection occurred without any documented infections or immune events in donors. As regards this clone: Its antigen is not known.

Study-wide findings and caveats: Clone count variance between roughly two-week samples rose with total template count. Over approximately two and four weeks, about 17 and 20 clones changed, versus approximately 1.1 between replicates.

Using immunoSEQ multiplex PCR, the repertoire was profiled, and TCRdb retains in-frame clones only, with some absent. The repertoire holds 90,000 to 100,000 clones, roughly 88% seen once, with approximately 5.2% in the top ten. The CDR3 is 16 residues long. In germline, CDR1 is SGHAT, CDR2 FQDESV (reference sequence). V lost 5 bases, J lost 1 base, and 9 bases stayed unmatched. The rearrangement links TRBV11-1 to TRBJ1-1; 8 nucleotides align to TRBD1. The receptor was derived from a person aged 18 to 75 in good health. The source material was blood. The CDR3 is CASSPQGARGNTEAFF. DNA of the CDR3: TGTGCCAGCAGCCCCCAGGGGGCAAGGGGGAACACTGAAGCTTTCTTT.